The T cell receptor (beta chain) under discussion was sequenced for a study of response to subunit inactivated influenza vaccine. Whole-study findings and limits: Authors suggested that a seasonal influenza vaccination recruits few new T cells each time.

CDR3 length: 18 residues. CDR1 LGHNA and CDR2 YSLEER come from the germline V gene. The J segment lost 5 bases and the V segment lost 0 bases, leaving 13 bases of the junction unmatched. TCRdb analysed the RT-PCR reads with MiXCR anew, one entry per CDR3 protein. This sample has about 520,000 distinct CDR3 sequences, with roughly 25% found just once. This clonotype was found once. Its antigen is as yet unknown. The J gene is TRBJ1-1, the V gene TRBV4-3; 9 bases align to TRBD1. This sequence was found in a man aged 50 or older who received an inactivated influenza vaccine. Source: CD4+ T cells sorted from PBMCs, taken roughly 5 days after vaccination. CDR3 nucleotide sequence: TGCGCCAGCAGCCAAGAGGAGGGTCCCGGGACAGGGAAAACTGAAGCTTTCTTT. This translates into CASSQEEGPGTGKTEAFF.